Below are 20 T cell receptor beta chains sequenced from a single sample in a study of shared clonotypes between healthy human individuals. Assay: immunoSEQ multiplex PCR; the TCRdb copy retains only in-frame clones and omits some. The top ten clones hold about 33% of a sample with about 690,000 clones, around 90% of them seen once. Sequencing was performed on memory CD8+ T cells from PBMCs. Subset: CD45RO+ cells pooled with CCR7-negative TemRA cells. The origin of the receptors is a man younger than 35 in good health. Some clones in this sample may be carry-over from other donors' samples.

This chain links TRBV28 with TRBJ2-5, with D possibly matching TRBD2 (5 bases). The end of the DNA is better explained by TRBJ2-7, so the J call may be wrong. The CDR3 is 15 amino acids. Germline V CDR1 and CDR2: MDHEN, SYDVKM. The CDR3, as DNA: TGTGCCAGCAGTTTTGATGAGCGGACCTCCTACGAGCAGTACTTC. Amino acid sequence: CASSFDERTSYEQYF.

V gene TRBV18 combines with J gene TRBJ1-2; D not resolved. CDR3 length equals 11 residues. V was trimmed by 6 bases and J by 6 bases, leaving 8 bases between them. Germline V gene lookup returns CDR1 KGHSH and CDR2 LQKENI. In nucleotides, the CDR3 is TGTGCCAGCTCCGACTGGGATGGCTACACCTTC. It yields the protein CASSDWDGYTF.

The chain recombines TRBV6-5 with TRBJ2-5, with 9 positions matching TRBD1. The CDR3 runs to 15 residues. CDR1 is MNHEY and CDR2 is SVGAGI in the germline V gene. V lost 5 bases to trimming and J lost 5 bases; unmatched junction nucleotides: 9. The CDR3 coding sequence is TGTGCCAGCAGTCCACGGACAGGGGCTATGGAGACCCAGTACTTC. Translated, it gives CASSPRTGAMETQYF.

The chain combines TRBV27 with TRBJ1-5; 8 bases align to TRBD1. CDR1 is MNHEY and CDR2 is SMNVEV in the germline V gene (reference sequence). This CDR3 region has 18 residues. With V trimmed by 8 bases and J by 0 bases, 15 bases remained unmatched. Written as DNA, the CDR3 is TGTGCCAGCGGACCGGGACAGGAAGGTATATATAGCAATCAGCCCCAGCATTTT. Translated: CASGPGQEGIYSNQPQHF.

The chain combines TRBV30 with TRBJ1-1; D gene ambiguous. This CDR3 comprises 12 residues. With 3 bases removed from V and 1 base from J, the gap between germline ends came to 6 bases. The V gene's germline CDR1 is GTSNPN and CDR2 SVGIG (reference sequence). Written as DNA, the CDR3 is TGTGCCTGGAGCTACGGGAACACTGAAGCTTTCTTT. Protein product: CAWSYGNTEAFF. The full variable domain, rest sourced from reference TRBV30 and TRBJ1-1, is SQTIHQWPATLVQPVGSPLSLECTVEGTSNPNLYWYRQAAGRGLQLLFYSVGIGQISSEVPQNLSASRPQDRQFILSSKKLLLSDSGFYLCAWSYGNTEAFFGQGTRLTVV.

The DNA of the CDR3 is TGCAGCGGCTACAGACTCGGTAACTATGGCTACACCTTC. Translating it yields CSGYRLGNYGYTF. The rearrangement uses TRBV29-1 and TRBJ1-2; D uncertain. There are 13 residues in the CDR3. Deletions cut 7 bases from V and 1 base from J, with 13 bases between. Germline assignment: CDR1 SQVTM and CDR2 ANQGSEA.

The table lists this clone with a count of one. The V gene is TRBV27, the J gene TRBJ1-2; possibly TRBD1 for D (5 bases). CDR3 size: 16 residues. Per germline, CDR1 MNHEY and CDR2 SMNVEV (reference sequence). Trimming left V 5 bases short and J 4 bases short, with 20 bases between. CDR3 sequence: CASSPSSGVLVYGYTF. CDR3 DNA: TGTGCCAGCAGTCCCAGCTCGGGGGTATTAGTCTATGGCTACACCTTC.

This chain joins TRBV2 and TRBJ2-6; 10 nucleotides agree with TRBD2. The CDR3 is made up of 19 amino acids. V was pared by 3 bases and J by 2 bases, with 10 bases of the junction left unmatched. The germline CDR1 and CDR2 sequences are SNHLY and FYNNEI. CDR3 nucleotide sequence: TGTGCCAGCAGTGATGAGGCTAGCGGGAGTAGGCCTGGGGCCAACGTCCTGACTTTC. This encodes CASSDEASGSRPGANVLTF.

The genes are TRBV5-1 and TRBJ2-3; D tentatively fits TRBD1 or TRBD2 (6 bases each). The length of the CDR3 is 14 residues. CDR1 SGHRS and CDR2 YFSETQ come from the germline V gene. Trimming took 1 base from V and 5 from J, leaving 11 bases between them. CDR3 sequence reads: CASSLPGAGDTQYF. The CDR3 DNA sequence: TGCGCCAGCAGCTTGCCGGGGGCCGGAGATACGCAGTATTTT.

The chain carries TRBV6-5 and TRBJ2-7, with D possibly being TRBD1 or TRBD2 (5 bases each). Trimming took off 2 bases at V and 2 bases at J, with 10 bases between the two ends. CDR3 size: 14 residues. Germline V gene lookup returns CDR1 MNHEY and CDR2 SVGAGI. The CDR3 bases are TGTGCCAGCAGTTACGGGGGACCCGCCTACGAGCAGTACTTC. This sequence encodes CASSYGGPAYEQYF.

CDR3 in amino acids: CASSYWTGSTDTQYF. The CDR3 bases are TGTGCCAGCAGTTACTGGACAGGGAGCACAGATACGCAGTATTTT. V is TRBV6-6 and J is TRBJ2-3; 8 bases fit TRBD1. The CDR3 consists of 15 residues. Per the germline V gene, CDR1 is MNHNY and CDR2 is SVGAGI (reference sequence). Losses at the gene ends were 1 base for V and 0 bases for J; bases not matched to a gene: 0.

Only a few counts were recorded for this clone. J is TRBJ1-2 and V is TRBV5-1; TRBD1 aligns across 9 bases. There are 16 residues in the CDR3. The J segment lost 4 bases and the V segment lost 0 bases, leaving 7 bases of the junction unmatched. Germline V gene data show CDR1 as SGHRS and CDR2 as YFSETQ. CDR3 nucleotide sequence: TGCGCCAGCAGCTTGGCTCGGGACAGGGTCAGCTATGGCTACACCTTC. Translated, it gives CASSLARDRVSYGYTF. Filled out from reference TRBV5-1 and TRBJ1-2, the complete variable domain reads KAGVTQTPRYLIKTRGQQVTLSCSPISGHRSVSWYQQTPGQGLQFLFEYFSETQRNKGNFPGRFSGRQFSNSRSEMNVSTLELGDSALYLCASSLARDRVSYGYTFGSGTRLTVV.

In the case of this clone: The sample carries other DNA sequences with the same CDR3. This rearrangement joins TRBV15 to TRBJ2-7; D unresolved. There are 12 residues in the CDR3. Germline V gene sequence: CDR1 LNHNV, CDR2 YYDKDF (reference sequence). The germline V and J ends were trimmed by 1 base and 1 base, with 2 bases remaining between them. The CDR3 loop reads CATSRGSYEQYF. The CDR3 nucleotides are TGTGCCACCAGCAGAGGGTCCTACGAGCAGTACTTC.

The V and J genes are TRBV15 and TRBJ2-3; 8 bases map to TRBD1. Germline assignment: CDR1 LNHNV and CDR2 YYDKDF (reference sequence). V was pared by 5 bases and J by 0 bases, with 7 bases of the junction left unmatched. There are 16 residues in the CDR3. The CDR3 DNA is TGTGCCACCAGCGACAGGGGCGGGGCAAGCACAGATACGCAGTATTTT. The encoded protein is CATSDRGGASTDTQYF.

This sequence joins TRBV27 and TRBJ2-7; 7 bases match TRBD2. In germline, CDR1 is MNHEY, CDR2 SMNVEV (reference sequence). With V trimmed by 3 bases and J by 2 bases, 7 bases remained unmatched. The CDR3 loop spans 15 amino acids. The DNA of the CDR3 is TGTGCCAGCAGTTTTGCGGCTAGCGGAACCTACGAGCAGTACTTC. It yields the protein CASSFAASGTYEQYF.

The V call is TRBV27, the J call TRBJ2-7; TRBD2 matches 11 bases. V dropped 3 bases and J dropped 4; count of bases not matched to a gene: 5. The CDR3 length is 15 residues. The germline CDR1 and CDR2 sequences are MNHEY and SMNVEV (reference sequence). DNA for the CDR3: TGTGCCAGCAGTTTTCGTAGCGGGAGGGGTTACGAGCAGTACTTC. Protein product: CASSFRSGRGYEQYF.

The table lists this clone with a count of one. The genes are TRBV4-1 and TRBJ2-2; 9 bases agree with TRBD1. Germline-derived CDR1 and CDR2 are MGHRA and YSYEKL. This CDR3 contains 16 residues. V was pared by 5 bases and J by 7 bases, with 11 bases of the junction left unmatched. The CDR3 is CASSTAPGQGFGELFF. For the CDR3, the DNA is TGCGCCAGCAGCACAGCCCCGGGACAGGGCTTCGGGGAGCTGTTTTTT.

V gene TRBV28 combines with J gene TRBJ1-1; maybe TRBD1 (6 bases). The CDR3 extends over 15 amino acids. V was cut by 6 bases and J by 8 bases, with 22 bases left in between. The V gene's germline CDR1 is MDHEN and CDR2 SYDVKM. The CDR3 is CASSPWGASLMEAFF. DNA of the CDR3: TGTGCCAGCAGCCCGTGGGGGGCCAGTCTCATGGAAGCTTTCTTT. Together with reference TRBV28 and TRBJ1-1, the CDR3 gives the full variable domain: DVKVTQSSRYLVKRTGEKVFLECVQDMDHENMFWYRQDPGLGLRLIYFSYDVKMKEKGDIPEGYSVSREKKERFSLILESASTNQTSMYLCASSPWGASLMEAFFGQGTRLTVV.

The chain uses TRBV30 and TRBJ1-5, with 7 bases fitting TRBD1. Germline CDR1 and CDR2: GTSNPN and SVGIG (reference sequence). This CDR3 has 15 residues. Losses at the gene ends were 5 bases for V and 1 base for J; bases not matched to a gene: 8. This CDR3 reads CAWDLGGLSNQPQHF. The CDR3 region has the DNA TGTGCCTGGGACCTAGGGGGCTTGAGCAATCAGCCCCAGCATTTT.

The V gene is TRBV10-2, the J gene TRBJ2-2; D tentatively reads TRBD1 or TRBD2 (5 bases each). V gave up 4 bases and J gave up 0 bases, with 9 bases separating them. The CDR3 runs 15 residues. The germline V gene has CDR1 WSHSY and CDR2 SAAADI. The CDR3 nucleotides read TGCGCCAGCAGTGGGGGACCTCCGAACACCGGGGAGCTGTTTTTT. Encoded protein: CASSGGPPNTGELFF.